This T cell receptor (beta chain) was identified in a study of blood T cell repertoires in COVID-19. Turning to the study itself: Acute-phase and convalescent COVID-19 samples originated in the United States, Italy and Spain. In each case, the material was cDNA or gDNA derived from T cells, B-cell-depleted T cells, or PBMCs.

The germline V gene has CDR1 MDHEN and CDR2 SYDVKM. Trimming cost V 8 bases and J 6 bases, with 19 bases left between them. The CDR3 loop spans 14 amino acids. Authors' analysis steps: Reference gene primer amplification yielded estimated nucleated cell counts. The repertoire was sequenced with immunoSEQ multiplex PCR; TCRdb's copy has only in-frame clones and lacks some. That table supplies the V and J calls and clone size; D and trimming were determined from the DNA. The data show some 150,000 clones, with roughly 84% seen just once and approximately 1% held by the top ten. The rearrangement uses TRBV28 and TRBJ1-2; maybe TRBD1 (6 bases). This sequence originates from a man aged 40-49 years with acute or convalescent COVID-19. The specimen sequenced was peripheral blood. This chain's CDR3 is CASLDTAGVHGYTF. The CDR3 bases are TGTGCCAGCCTCGATACGGCAGGGGTGCATGGCTACACCTTC.